This T cell receptor (beta chain) was obtained from a study of neurological immune-mediated disorders. This clonotype occurred many times. Antigen specificity is unknown. TCRdb reprocessed the 5' RACE reads via MiXCR and lists one record per CDR3 protein. The repertoire holds fewer than 85,000 distinct CDR3 sequences, with about 4% as singletons. Study-wide results and caveats: The absence of any CDR3 amino acid sequence shared by expanded clones across subjects suggests that repertoires were private in all groups.

Regarding time point: longitudinal time-point 3. Unsorted libraries were prepared from 2 million PBMCs held at -80 C. Sequences were obtained from PBMCs. This TCR was sampled from a woman between 55 and 75 years old with multiple sclerosis.

The CDR3 loop is CASSEHLNTEAFF. The CDR3 DNA sequence: TGTGCCAGCAGTGAGCATCTGAACACTGAAGCTTTCTTT. The V and J genes are TRBV2 and TRBJ1-1; D is ambiguous. CDR1 is SNHLY, CDR2 FYNNEI, per germline. V dropped 3 bases and J dropped 0 bases, with 5 bases sitting between them. This CDR3 comprises 13 residues.